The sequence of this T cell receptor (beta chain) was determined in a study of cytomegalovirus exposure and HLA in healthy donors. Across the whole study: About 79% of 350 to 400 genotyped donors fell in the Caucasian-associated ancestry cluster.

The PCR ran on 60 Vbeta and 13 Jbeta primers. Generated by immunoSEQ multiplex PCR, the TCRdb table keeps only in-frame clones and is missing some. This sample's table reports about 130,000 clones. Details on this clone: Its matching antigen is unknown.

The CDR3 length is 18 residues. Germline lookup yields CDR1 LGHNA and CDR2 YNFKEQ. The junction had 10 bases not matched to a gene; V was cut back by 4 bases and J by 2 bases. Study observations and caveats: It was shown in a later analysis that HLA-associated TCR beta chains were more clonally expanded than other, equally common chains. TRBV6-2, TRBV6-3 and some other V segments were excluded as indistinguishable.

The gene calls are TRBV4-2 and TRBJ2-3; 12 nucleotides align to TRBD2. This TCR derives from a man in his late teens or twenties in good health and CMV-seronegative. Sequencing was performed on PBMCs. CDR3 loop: CASSPSSGGAVVTDTQYF. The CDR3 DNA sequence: TGTGCCAGCAGCCCTTCTAGCGGGGGGGCGGTTGTCACAGATACGCAGTATTTT.